This TCR beta chain was sequenced for a study of blood T cell repertoires in COVID-19. At the level of the study: Spain, Italy and the United States supplied samples that represented acute and convalescent COVID-19. The analysed material was cDNA or gDNA that came from T cells, B-cell-depleted T cells, or PBMCs.

Authors' data handling: Estimated nucleated cell counts came from reference gene primer amplification. Here immunoSEQ multiplex PCR was the method, and the copy in TCRdb shows in-frame clones only, minus some. The V and J calls and clone size are taken from that table; D and trimming were inferred from the DNA. The sample includes more than 70,000 clones, approximately 90% of them seen just once. The sequencing sample was made of peripheral blood. The origin of this receptor is a woman aged 45-65 years with active or convalescent COVID-19.

The CDR3 here is CASSQGTGGSWKIYTF. As DNA, the CDR3 is TGCGCCAGCAGCCAAGGGACAGGGGGCTCCTGGAAAATCTACACCTTC. J is TRBJ1-2 and V is TRBV4-3, with 11 bases lining up with TRBD1. The CDR3 sequence is 16 residues long. Germline trimming cut 1 base from V and 10 bases from J; bases unmatched to any gene: 11. Germline lookup yields CDR1 LGHNA and CDR2 YSLEER.